This record covers a single T cell receptor (beta chain). Its antigen is currently unknown. Every one of the donors was a healthy Caucasian. This record comes from a study of identical twins. This CDR3 has 15 amino acids. The ends were cut back, 6 bases at V and 3 bases at J, with 18 bases in the middle. Germline V lookup: CDR1 DFQATT, CDR2 SNEGSKA (reference sequence). Carrying unique molecular identifiers, the cDNA also gained a universal primer site through template switching. TCRdb used MiXCR to reprocess the 5' RACE reads, holding one entry per CDR3 protein. The sample carries some 260,000 distinct CDR3 sequences, over 12% recorded once. Notes on the study in general: In monozygotic twins, models underestimated the sharing of out-of-frame TCR alpha. A lower insertion count was a feature of abundant cord blood beta clonotypes, with no such feature in memory repertoires.

V and J are TRBV20-1 and TRBJ2-1; tentatively, D is TRBD1 or TRBD2 (5 bases each). The specimen was memory (CD45RO+) T cells sorted from blood. The receptor comes from a woman aged 18-29 years in good health. The CDR3 nucleotides read TGCAGTGCGCCGGCACCGGGACGGTTCTACAATGAGCAGTTCTTC. It specifies CSAPAPGRFYNEQFF.